Each of the 7 T cell receptor beta chains below was sequenced from the same sample in a study of shared clonotypes between healthy human individuals. TCRdb keeps only in-frame clones here, not all; method: immunoSEQ multiplex PCR. Of 2.5 million or so clones listed, more than 90% were seen once; the top ten hold about 0.13%. What was sequenced was naive CD4+ T cells sorted from blood. The sample's subset: CD45RA+ positively selected. These receptors were collected from a man between 18 and 35 years old in good health.

This chain connects TRBV18 to TRBJ2-1, with 8 bases that match TRBD1. The J segment lost 1 base and the V segment lost 0 bases, leaving 5 bases of the junction unmatched. This CDR3 contains 17 residues. Germline V gene data show CDR1 as KGHSH and CDR2 as LQKENI. The CDR3 spells CASSPPTGTGSYNEQFF. The CDR3 DNA sequence: TGTGCCAGCTCACCACCAACCGGGACAGGTTCCTACAATGAGCAGTTCTTC.

This chain joins TRBV28 and TRBJ2-7; TRBD2 is a possible D gene (6 bases). V shed 3 bases and J shed 2 bases, with 20 bases lying between them. Germline V gene data show CDR1 as MDHEN and CDR2 as SYDVKM. The CDR3 is 17 residues long. Here the CDR3 DNA reads TGTGCCAGCAGTTTGACGGGTGGGAGGAAAGGGGCCTACGAGCAGTACTTC. It is translated as CASSLTGGRKGAYEQYF.

The genes are TRBV11-2 and TRBJ2-1; 8 bases agree with TRBD2. Germline trimming cut 3 bases from V and 2 bases from J; bases unmatched to any gene: 6. This CDR3 is 16 amino acids long. Germline V gene data show CDR1 as SGHAT and CDR2 as FQNNGV. The CDR3, as DNA: TGTGCCAGCAGCTTTAGCGGGGCCCACACCTACAATGAGCAGTTCTTC. This codes for CASSFSGAHTYNEQFF.

V usage is TRBV9 and J usage is TRBJ2-7, with TRBD1 matching 8 bases. The CDR3 covers 15 residues. Trimming took 6 bases from V and 0 from J; bases not matched to a gene: 8. Germline V lookup: CDR1 SGDLS, CDR2 YYNGEE. The CDR3 spells CASTRTGLDSYEQYF. CDR3 coding DNA: TGTGCCAGCACCCGGACAGGGTTGGACTCCTACGAGCAGTACTTC.

Regarding this clone: The same CDR3 can be traced to other DNA sequences in this sample. The gene calls are TRBV19 and TRBJ1-5; tentatively, D is TRBD1 (5 bases). CDR1 LNHDA and CDR2 SQIVND come from the germline V gene (reference sequence). V lost 3 bases and J lost 4, with 10 bases in between. The CDR3 is 14 residues long. The chain's CDR3 is CASSITGGNQPQHF. CDR3 DNA sequence: TGTGCCAGTAGTATCACGGGGGGAAATCAGCCCCAGCATTTT.

The chain carries TRBV6-1 and TRBJ2-2, with D possibly TRBD2 on 5 matching bases. CDR1 and CDR2 (germline): MNHNS, SASEGT. This CDR3 is 13 amino acids long. Trimming left V 5 bases short and J 6 bases short, with 10 bases between. CDR3 sequence: CASSPRDAGELFF. CDR3 nucleotides: TGTGCCAGCAGTCCCCGGGATGCCGGGGAGCTGTTTTTT.

The V call is TRBV28, the J call TRBJ2-1; weak D call: TRBD2 (5 bases). In germline, CDR1 is MDHEN, CDR2 SYDVKM. This CDR3 is built from 19 residues. With 2 bases removed from V and 8 bases from J, the gap between germline ends came to 28 bases. CDR3 sequence: CASSLSGLGRIGSIDEQFF. The CDR3 nucleotides read TGTGCCAGCAGTTTAAGCGGCCTCGGCCGCATCGGATCGATCGATGAGCAGTTCTTC.